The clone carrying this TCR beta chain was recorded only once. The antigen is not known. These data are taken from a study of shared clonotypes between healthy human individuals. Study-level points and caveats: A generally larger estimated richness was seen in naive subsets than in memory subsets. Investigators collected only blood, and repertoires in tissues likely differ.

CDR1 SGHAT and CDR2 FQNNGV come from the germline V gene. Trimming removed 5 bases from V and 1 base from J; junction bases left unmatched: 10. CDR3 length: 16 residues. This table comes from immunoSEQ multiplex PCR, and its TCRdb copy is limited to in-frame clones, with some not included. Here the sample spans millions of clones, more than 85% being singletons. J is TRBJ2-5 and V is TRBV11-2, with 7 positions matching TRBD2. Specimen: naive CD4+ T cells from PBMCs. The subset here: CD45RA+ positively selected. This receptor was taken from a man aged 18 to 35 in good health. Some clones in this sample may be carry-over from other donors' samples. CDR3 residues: CASSPRIRGSQETQYF. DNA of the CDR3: TGTGCCAGCAGCCCAAGGATTCGCGGGAGCCAAGAGACCCAGTACTTC.